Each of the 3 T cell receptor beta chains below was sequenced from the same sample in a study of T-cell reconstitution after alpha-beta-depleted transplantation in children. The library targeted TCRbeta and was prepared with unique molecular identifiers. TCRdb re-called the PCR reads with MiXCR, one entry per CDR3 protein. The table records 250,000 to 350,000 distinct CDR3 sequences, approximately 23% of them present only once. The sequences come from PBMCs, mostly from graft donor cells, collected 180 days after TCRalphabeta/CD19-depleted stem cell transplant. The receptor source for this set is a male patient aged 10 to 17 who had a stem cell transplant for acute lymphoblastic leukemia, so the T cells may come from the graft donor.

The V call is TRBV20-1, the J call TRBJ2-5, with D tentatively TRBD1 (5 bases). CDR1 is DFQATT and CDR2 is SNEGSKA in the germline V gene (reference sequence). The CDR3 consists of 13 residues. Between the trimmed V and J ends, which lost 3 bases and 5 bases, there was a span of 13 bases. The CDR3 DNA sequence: TGCAGTGCTAGTCAGGGTATGAGGGAGACCCAGTACTTC. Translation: CSASQGMRETQYF.

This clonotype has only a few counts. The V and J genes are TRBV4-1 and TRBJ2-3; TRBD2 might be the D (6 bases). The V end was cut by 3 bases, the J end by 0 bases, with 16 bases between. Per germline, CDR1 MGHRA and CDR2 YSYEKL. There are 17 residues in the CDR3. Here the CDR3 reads CASSHVLGTASTDTQYF. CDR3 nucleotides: TGCGCCAGCAGCCACGTGTTAGGGACTGCTAGCACAGATACGCAGTATTTT.

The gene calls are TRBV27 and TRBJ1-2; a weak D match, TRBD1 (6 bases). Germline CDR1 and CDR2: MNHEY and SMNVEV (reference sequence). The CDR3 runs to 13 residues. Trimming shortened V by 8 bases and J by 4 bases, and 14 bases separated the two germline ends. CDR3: CASAYRDLYGYTF. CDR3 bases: TGTGCCAGCGCCTACAGGGACCTCTATGGCTACACCTTC.